This T cell receptor beta chain was documented in a study of blood T cells in healthy people across ages. The second PCR ran roughly 6 to 12 cycles with a sample-barcoded 5' primer and J-beta primers. TCRdb called the 5' RACE reads again in MiXCR, with one record for every CDR3 protein. Of some 1.5 million distinct CDR3 sequences detected, 40% to 45% appear once; the ten largest clones hold around 4%. Notes on the study in general: What prevented conclusive comparison of naive and antigen-experienced cells was that PBMCs were unsorted.

To note about this clonotype: Its matching antigen is unknown. A much larger clonotype is one base distant, so this may be a read error.

The receptor comes from a woman younger than 35 in good health. Sequencing was done on a sample of blood.

In nucleotides, the CDR3 is TGCAGCGTTGAAGATCGTGTACCTCAAGAGACCCAGTTCTTC. The encoded protein is CSVEDRVPQETQFF. The V call is TRBV29-1, the J call TRBJ2-1; D uncertain. From germline, CDR1 is SQVTM and CDR2 ANQGSEA. The CDR3 is made up of 14 amino acids. The ends were cut back, 0 bases at V and 13 bases at J, with 19 bases in the middle.